The rows below give T cell receptor beta chains drawn from one sample of a study of shared clonotypes between healthy human individuals. Measured with immunoSEQ multiplex PCR; TCRdb has only the in-frame clones, and not every one. The data show 330,000 or so clones, about 70% seen once. Sequencing was done on a sample of memory CD4+ T cells sorted from blood. The receptors were sampled from a man younger than 45 in good health. The CDR3 runs from the conserved cysteine through the conserved F or W. D genes are given only for firm matches. A clone size is listed for some rows: how often the clone was seen (once, few, many), or a class if it is expanded.

TRBD1,TRBV6-5,TRBJ1-2,-,CASGPTGGLDGYTF,TGTGCCAGCGGTCCTACAGGGGGCCTCGATGGCTACACCTTC
-,TRBV11-3,TRBJ2-2,-,CASSLNPGELFF,TGTGCCAGCAGCTTAAATCCCGGGGAGCTGTTTTTT
-,TRBV5-1,TRBJ2-5,-,CASSFFSVETQYF,TGCGCCAGCAGCTTTTTTTCGGTAGAGACCCAGTACTTC
TRBD2,TRBV29-1,TRBJ2-3,-,CSVQGPREGTTDTQYF,TGCAGCGTCCAGGGGCCCCGGGAGGGAACCACAGATACGCAGTATTTT
TRBD1,TRBV10-3,TRBJ2-6,-,CAATGTGNVGVLTF,TGTGCCGCCACCGGGACAGGCAATGTCGGCGTCCTGACTTTC
-,TRBV5-6,TRBJ2-3,-,CASKPLGRNTDTQYF,TGTGCCAGCAAGCCTCTGGGACGAAACACAGATACGCAGTATTTT
-,TRBV10-3,TRBJ1-2,-,CAISKTDGRVDLANYGYTF,TGTGCCATCAGCAAGACCGACGGACGGGTAGATTTAGCTAACTATGGCTACACCTTC
-,TRBV6-1,TRBJ1-5,-,CASSGPTNNQPQHF,TGTGCCAGCAGCGGCCCGACAAATAATCAGCCCCAGCATTTT
-,TRBV28,TRBJ2-3,-,CASSLAGLNTDTQYF,TGTGCCAGCAGTTTGGCAGGCCTAAACACAGATACGCAGTATTTT
-,TRBV5-1,TRBJ2-7,-,CASSLARSTTPTYEQYF,TGCGCCAGCAGCTTGGCCCGGAGCACCACCCCAACCTACGAGCAGTACTTC
TRBD1,TRBV29-1,TRBJ2-3,-,CSVWDRASTDTQYF,TGCAGCGTTTGGGACAGAGCTAGCACAGATACGCAGTATTTT
-,TRBV7-3,TRBJ2-1,-,CASSLTSSSYNEQFF,TGTGCCAGCAGCTTAACGTCGAGCTCCTACAATGAGCAGTTCTTC
TRBD1,TRBV6-5,TRBJ2-7,-,CASSKTGNYEQYF,TGTGCCAGCAGTAAGACAGGGAACTACGAGCAGTACTTC
TRBD1,TRBV11-2,TRBJ1-2,-,CASSLGQGFGYGYTF,TGTGCCAGCAGCTTAGGACAGGGGTTTGGGTATGGCTACACCTTC
-,TRBV2,TRBJ2-5,-,CASSEALGTQETQYF,TGTGCCAGCAGTGAAGCGCTGGGTACACAAGAGACCCAGTACTTC
-,TRBV7-2,TRBJ2-1,-,CASSLRGSNEQFF,TGTGCCAGCAGCTTAAGAGGGAGCAATGAGCAGTTCTTC
TRBD1,TRBV7-8,TRBJ1-4,-,CASSLDRGRSGEKLFF,TGTGCCAGCAGCCTGGACAGGGGAAGATCTGGTGAAAAACTGTTTTTT
TRBD1,TRBV7-9,TRBJ2-7,-,CACQGGTGVYEQYF,TGTGCCTGTCAAGGCGGGACAGGGGTCTACGAGCAGTACTTC
TRBD2,TRBV27,TRBJ2-7,-,CAIRPWTSGNEQYF,TGTGCCATCCGACCCTGGACTAGCGGGAACGAGCAGTACTTC
-,TRBV5-4,TRBJ1-1,-,CASSLDSLTEAFF,TGTGCCAGCAGCTTGGACAGCTTGACTGAAGCTTTCTTT
-,TRBV19,TRBJ2-1,few,CATTPASSSSAQFF,TGTGCCACCACCCCTGCCTCTAGCAGCAGTGCGCAGTTCTTC
TRBD2,TRBV29-1,TRBJ2-3,-,CSVEWAGAANTQYF,TGCAGCGTTGAGTGGGCGGGAGCTGCGAATACGCAGTATTTT
TRBD2,TRBV7-2,TRBJ2-7,-,CASSLILAGGINEQYF,TGTGCCAGCAGCTTAATACTAGCGGGAGGTATCAACGAGCAGTACTTC
-,TRBV11-2,TRBJ1-5,-,CASSRDGRQPQHF,TGTGCCAGCAGCAGAGACGGAAGGCAGCCCCAGCATTTT
-,TRBV5-1,TRBJ2-3,few,CASSLGRTDTQYF,TGCGCCAGCAGCTTGGGGCGTACAGATACGCAGTATTTT
-,TRBV6-6,TRBJ1-5,few,CASRFTPPAGTMRHF,TGTGCCAGCAGATTTACCCCCCCGGCAGGAACCATGAGGCATTTT
-,TRBV28,TRBJ1-5,-,CASSFSYGNQPQHF,TGTGCCAGCAGTTTCTCGTACGGCAATCAGCCCCAGCATTTT
TRBD2,TRBV28,TRBJ2-7,-,CASSLLAGIYEQYF,TGTGCCAGCAGTTTACTAGCGGGGATTTACGAGCAGTACTTC
-,TRBV6-1,TRBJ1-1,-,CASSEWQGQTEAFF,TGTGCCAGCAGTGAATGGCAGGGTCAGACTGAAGCTTTCTTT
-,TRBV7-6,TRBJ2-7,-,CASSLAPTSYASYEQYF,TGTGCCAGCAGCTTAGCCCCAACCAGTTATGCTTCCTACGAGCAGTACTTC
-,TRBV6-6,TRBJ2-7,-,CASRTIGGSYEQYF,TGTGCCAGCAGAACTATAGGGGGAAGCTACGAGCAGTACTTC
-,TRBV5-1,TRBJ1-3,-,CASSLGAGNGNTIYF,TGCGCCAGCAGCTTGGGAGCTGGTAATGGAAACACCATATATTTT
TRBD2,TRBV9,TRBJ2-1,-,CASTNRASGYYNEQFF,TGTGCCAGCACCAATCGGGCTAGCGGGTACTACAATGAGCAGTTCTTC
-,TRBV5-6,TRBJ2-4,-,CASSFYREGNIQYF,TGTGCCAGCAGCTTTTACAGGGAGGGCAACATTCAGTACTTC
-,TRBV19,TRBJ2-1,-,CASSFSASYNEQFF,TGTGCCAGTTCCTTTAGCGCCTCCTACAATGAGCAGTTCTTC
TRBD2,TRBV5-1,TRBJ2-2,few,CASSFLAGADTGELFF,TGCGCCAGCAGCTTCCTAGCGGGAGCGGATACCGGGGAGCTGTTTTTT
-,TRBV30,TRBJ1-3,-,CAWSVLGRRPGNTIYF,TGTGCCTGGAGTGTACTTGGCAGACGCCCTGGAAACACCATATATTTT
TRBD1,TRBV6-1,TRBJ2-2,-,CASSRGGVGTGELFF,TGTGCCAGCAGTAGAGGGGGCGTCGGCACCGGGGAGCTGTTTTTT
-,TRBV5-5,TRBJ2-1,-,CASSQNGFGRQFF,TGTGCCAGCAGCCAAAATGGGTTCGGGAGGCAGTTCTTC
TRBD2,TRBV6-1,TRBJ2-7,-,CASRTSGIAYEQYF,TGTGCCAGCAGGACTAGCGGGATTGCCTACGAGCAGTACTTC
-,TRBV15,TRBJ2-7,-,CATSRDSPDYEQYF,TGTGCCACCAGCAGAGATAGCCCGGACTACGAGCAGTACTTC
TRBD1,TRBV27,TRBJ2-5,-,CASSLQDRGETQYF,TGTGCCAGCAGTTTACAAGACAGGGGAGAGACCCAGTACTTC
TRBD1,TRBV5-1,TRBJ2-1,-,CASSLRKDRGPYNEQFF,TGCGCCAGCAGCTTGAGAAAGGACAGGGGACCATACAATGAGCAGTTCTTC
-,TRBV5-6,TRBJ2-5,-,CASSLVASGRETQYF,TGTGCCAGCAGCTTGGTGGCAAGCGGACGAGAGACCCAGTACTTC
-,TRBV21-1,TRBJ2-3,once,CASILGRALRADTQYF,TGTGCCAGCATCTTAGGGAGGGCCTTGAGGGCAGATACGCAGTATTTT
TRBD1,TRBV27,TRBJ1-5,-,CASSSTNQDRGQHF,TGTGCCAGCAGTTCCACAAATCAAGACAGGGGGCAGCATTTT
-,TRBV28,TRBJ2-2,-,CASSLSSPSGELFF,TGTGCCAGCAGTTTGTCCAGTCCCTCCGGGGAGCTGTTTTTT
-,TRBV13,TRBJ2-7,-,CASSLLGKDSYEQYF,TGTGCCAGCAGCTTACTCGGGAAGGACTCCTACGAGCAGTACTTC
TRBD1,TRBV19,TRBJ2-1,-,CASSINVQGAFNEQFF,TGTGCCAGTAGTATCAACGTCCAGGGGGCTTTCAATGAGCAGTTCTTC
-,TRBV7-9,TRBJ2-1,-,CASSLGPVAYNEQFF,TGTGCCAGCAGCTTAGGCCCCGTCGCCTACAATGAGCAGTTCTTC
-,TRBV19,TRBJ2-5,many,CASSIRSVRGQETQYF,TGTGCCAGTAGTATAAGGTCCGTAAGGGGGCAAGAGACCCAGTACTTC
-,TRBV14,TRBJ1-2,-,CASSHKGGSDGYTF,TGTGCCAGCAGCCATAAAGGGGGTAGCGATGGCTACACCTTC
-,TRBV10-3,TRBJ2-7,few,CATRGGSDYEQYF,TGTGCCACCAGGGGGGGCAGTGACTACGAGCAGTACTTC
-,TRBV29-1,TRBJ1-1,-,CSATENTEAFF,TGCAGCGCCACAGAGAACACTGAAGCTTTCTTT
-,TRBV2,TRBJ2-1,few,CASNERTLPGNEQFF,TGTGCCAGCAACGAAAGGACCCTCCCCGGGAATGAGCAGTTCTTC